This entry is about one TCR beta chain. The germline CDR1 and CDR2 sequences are MNHEY and SVGAGI. Trimming removed 10 bases at V and 4 bases at J, with 13 bases between. The CDR3 is 12 amino acids. This entry belongs to a study of control samples from healthy donors and cancer patients. Repertoires were generated with immunoSEQ multiplex PCR, while TCRdb's copy carries only in-frame clones and drops some. The sample shows 150,000 to 200,000 clones, over 85% of them seen only once. The chain links TRBV6-5 to TRBJ1-1; D is ambiguous. What was sequenced was blood. The receptor comes from a young man in good health. The CDR3 DNA sequence: TGTGCCACCGCCACGTGGGGCACTGAAGCTTTCTTT. Amino acid sequence: CATATWGTEAFF.